This TCR beta chain was documented in a study of blood T cell repertoires in COVID-19. Trimming cost V 1 base and J 12 bases; bases outside gene matches: 13. The CDR3 is made up of 16 amino acids. Germline V CDR1 and CDR2: SGHTA, FQGNSA. As handled by the study authors: Estimation of nucleated cell counts relied on the amplification of reference gene primers. Data came from immunoSEQ multiplex PCR; TCRdb stores just in-frame clones and leaves some out. The V and J calls and clone size were taken over from that table, and D and trimming were inferred from the DNA. The profile shows about 92,000 clones, around 80% of them singletons. This clone was seen many times.

The specimen sequenced was peripheral blood. The sequence derives from a middle-aged man who had recovered from COVID-19. The chain is built from TRBV7-2 and TRBJ2-1, with 9 bases matching TRBD2. The CDR3 nucleotides are TGTGCCAGCAGCTTAGAGGTAGCGGGAGCTGCGATCTGGCAGTTCTTC. Translating gives CASSLEVAGAAIWQFF.